The 30 T cell receptor beta chains listed next were all sequenced from one sample in a study of T cells after somatic rescue of genetic block (dated by TCRdb to between 2020 and 2021). Library preparation employed the immunoSEQ multiplex PCR assay. TCRdb carries this immuneACCESS record with in-frame sequences only. Its versions omit some clonotypes, under half of them owing to an unresolved V gene in the studies checked, with the rest unexplained. This sample gives 55,000 to 75,000 clones in total; about nine tenths of them show up just once. Around 3% of the sample rests with the top ten. The sequenced material came from peripheral blood mononuclear cells (PBMCs). These receptors were collected from a middle-aged man.

The rearrangement joins TRBV19 to TRBJ1-4, with D uncertain. The CDR3 has 14 residues. V was shortened by 5 bases and J by 2 bases, with 9 bases between the two germline ends. Germline-derived CDR1 and CDR2 are LNHDA and SQIVND (reference sequence). CDR3 DNA: TGTGCCAGTAGTCAGCAGGCGACTAATGAAAAACTGTTTTTT. Its protein product is CASSQQATNEKLFF. The full variable domain, in which reference TRBV19 and TRBJ1-4 provide the parts outside the CDR3, is DGGITQSPKYLFRKEGQNVTLSCEQNLNHDAMYWYRQDPGQGLRLIYYSQIVNDFQKGDIAEGYSVSREKKESFPLTVTSAQKNPTAFYLCASSQQATNEKLFFGSGTQLSVL.

DNA for the CDR3: TGCGCCAGCAGGGAGGGACTCTACGAGCAGTACTTC. This codes for CASREGLYEQYF. The J gene is TRBJ2-5, the V gene TRBV10-2, with D possibly TRBD2 on 6 matching bases. The J call is doubtful: the DNA matches TRBJ2-7 better. The CDR3 runs 12 residues. Germline CDR1 and CDR2: WSHSY and SAAADI.

The genes are TRBV5-1 and TRBJ1-3, with D maybe TRBD1 (5 bases). CDR1 SGHRS and CDR2 YFSETQ come from the germline V gene. V dropped 0 bases and J dropped 0 bases, with 13 bases sitting between them. The CDR3 runs to 17 residues. The CDR3 DNA sequence: TGCGCCAGCAGCTTGGGTTGGACACCTGACTCTGGAAACACCATATATTTT. Translation gives CASSLGWTPDSGNTIYF.

A single count supports this clone. The J gene is TRBJ1-5, the V gene TRBV28; D is unclear. From germline, CDR1 is MDHEN and CDR2 SYDVKM. The CDR3 runs 15 residues. V was shortened by 2 bases and J by 5 bases, with 13 bases between the two germline ends. CDR3 sequence reads: CASSLGVVADQPQHF. The CDR3 region has the DNA TGTGCCAGCAGTTTAGGGGTAGTAGCGGATCAGCCCCAGCATTTT.

The V call is TRBV6-1, the J call TRBJ2-7; D is uncertain. The V end was cut by 2 bases, the J end by 2 bases, with 13 bases between. The CDR3 is made up of 15 amino acids. Germline V gives CDR1 MNHNS, CDR2 SASEGT. The CDR3 bases are TGTGCCAGCAGTGAACAGAGACAAGCTGCCTACGAGCAGTACTTC. Translation gives CASSEQRQAAYEQYF.

This clone was picked up one time. This rearrangement joins TRBV6-5 to TRBJ2-1, with 7 bases aligning to TRBD2. V lost 6 bases to trimming and J lost 7 bases; unmatched junction nucleotides: 6. The CDR3 length is 13 residues. Germline CDR1 reads MNHEY; CDR2 reads SVGAGI. CDR3 in DNA: TGTGCCAGCAGCTGGGGAGGGGATAATGAGCAGTTCTTC. Translated: CASSWGGDNEQFF.

In DNA form, the CDR3 reads TGTGCCAGCAGAGGGGGCGGCGGGAACACCGGGGAGCTGTTTTTT. Its protein product is CASRGGGGNTGELFF. The gene calls are TRBV7-2 and TRBJ2-2, with 7 bases aligning to TRBD1. With V trimmed by 6 bases and J by 1 base, 5 bases remained unmatched. The germline gives CDR1 SGHTA, CDR2 FQGNSA. CDR3 length equals 15 residues.

The chain recombines TRBV7-2 with TRBJ2-7, with D perhaps given as TRBD1 or TRBD2 (5 bases each). The CDR3 runs to 15 residues. V dropped 2 bases and J dropped 2 bases, with 13 bases sitting between them. Germline CDR1 reads SGHTA; CDR2 reads FQGNSA. The CDR3 is CASSLSFEGTYEQYF. The CDR3 DNA sequence: TGTGCCAGCAGCTTAAGTTTCGAGGGGACCTACGAGCAGTACTTC.

This clone was seen just once. This chain joins TRBV5-1 and TRBJ1-4, with TRBD1 as a possible D gene (6 bases). The germline CDR1 and CDR2 sequences are SGHRS and YFSETQ. The ends were cut back, 0 bases at V and 5 bases at J, with 8 bases in the middle. The CDR3 runs to 14 residues. CDR3 nucleotides: TGCGCCAGCAGCTTGGGCAGGGGCAATGAAAAACTGTTTTTT. It yields the protein CASSLGRGNEKLFF.

The V gene is TRBV7-2, the J gene TRBJ2-1; 11 bases align to TRBD2. Per germline, CDR1 SGHTA and CDR2 FQGNSA. The V gene end was trimmed by 1 base and the J gene end by 9 bases; junction bases not matched to a gene: 5. CDR3 length: 15 amino acids. CDR3: CASSLVAGGPSEQFF. CDR3 DNA sequence: TGTGCCAGCAGCTTAGTAGCGGGAGGGCCGTCTGAGCAGTTCTTC.

With regard to this clone: The identical CDR3 is also encoded by other nucleotide sequences in the sample. The V and J genes are TRBV6-1 and TRBJ2-6; 9 nucleotides agree with TRBD1. The ends lost 6 bases at V and 0 bases at J; junction bases unmatched: 0. This CDR3 has 15 residues. CDR1 is MNHNS, CDR2 SASEGT, per germline. CDR3 protein: CASRTGGSGANVLTF. The DNA of the CDR3 is TGTGCCAGCAGGACAGGGGGCTCTGGGGCCAACGTCCTGACTTTC.

The chain joins TRBV9 to TRBJ2-7, with 7 bases identical to TRBD1. In germline, CDR1 is SGDLS, CDR2 YYNGEE. The CDR3 is 14 residues long. J was trimmed by 1 base and V by 4 bases; bases with no gene match: 5. CDR3 amino acids: CASSPRGPSYEQYF. The DNA for the CDR3 is TGTGCCAGCAGCCCGAGGGGGCCATCCTACGAGCAGTACTTC. Variable domain in full (rest from reference TRBV9 and TRBJ2-7): DSGVTQTPKHLITATGQRVTLRCSPRSGDLSVYWYQQSLDQGLQFLIQYYNGEERAKGNILERFSAQQFPDLHSELNLSSLELGDSALYFCASSPRGPSYEQYFGPGTRLTVT.

This chain links TRBV14 with TRBJ2-7, with 7 bases matching TRBD2. CDR1 is SGHDN and CDR2 is FVKESK in the germline V gene. Losses at the gene ends were 3 bases for V and 3 bases for J; bases not matched to a gene: 11. This CDR3 is built from 16 residues. The CDR3 reads CASSQEGRENVYEQYF. CDR3 DNA: TGTGCCAGCAGCCAGGAAGGGCGGGAGAACGTCTACGAGCAGTACTTC.

The rearrangement uses TRBV5-5 and TRBJ1-2, with unresolved D. V gave up 0 bases and J gave up 12 bases, with 12 bases separating them. Germline V CDR1 and CDR2: SGHKS, YYEKEE (reference sequence). The CDR3 extends over 12 amino acids. CDR3: CASSLAVGYHTF. As DNA, the CDR3 is TGTGCCAGCAGCTTGGCGGTCGGGTACCACACCTTC.

The chain employs TRBV11-2 and TRBJ2-5; D unclear. Germline loops: CDR1 SGHAT, CDR2 FQNNGV. The CDR3 totals 13 residues. V was pared by 3 bases and J by 7 bases, with 12 bases between. The CDR3 nucleotides are TGTGCCAGCAGCTTTGGGGTTGCTGGGACCCAGTACTTC. Protein: CASSFGVAGTQYF.

The rearrangement uses TRBV6-5 and TRBJ1-3; D call uncertain. The CDR3 is made up of 13 amino acids. Trimming cost V 7 bases and J 4 bases, with 11 bases left between them. Germline CDR1 and CDR2: MNHEY and SVGAGI. The DNA for the CDR3 is TGTGCCAGCACCTTTAGTCGGGGAAACACCATATATTTT. The encoded protein is CASTFSRGNTIYF.

The chain employs TRBV4-1 and TRBJ1-3; D is uncertain. The length of the CDR3 is 16 residues. CDR1 is MGHRA, CDR2 YSYEKL, per germline. The V gene lost 4 bases and the J gene lost 4 bases, with 17 bases spanning the gap. The CDR3 nucleotides are TGCGCCAGCAGCCGCGGGCGGGCCTCCTCAGGAAACACCATATATTTT. Translating it yields CASSRGRASSGNTIYF.

This chain uses TRBV5-1 with TRBJ1-1, with a weak D call TRBD1 (6 bases). The CDR3 contains 15 residues. The germline V gene encodes CDR1 SGHRS and CDR2 YFSETQ. The V end was cut by 4 bases, the J end by 1 base, with 14 bases between. For the CDR3, the DNA is TGCGCCAGCAGCCTACTGACAGGCCAGAACACTGAAGCTTTCTTT. As protein: CASSLLTGQNTEAFF.

V gene TRBV6-6 combines with J gene TRBJ1-4; the D is unclear. Germline-derived CDR1 and CDR2 are MNHNY and SVGAGI (reference sequence). The CDR3 spans 16 residues. Deletions cut 8 bases from V and 0 bases from J, with 16 bases between. This CDR3 reads CASRVTDFTTNEKLFF. CDR3 in DNA: TGTGCCAGCCGAGTCACGGATTTTACAACTAATGAAAAACTGTTTTTT.

This chain links TRBV6-5 with TRBJ2-5, with D hard to call. The V end was cut by 2 bases, the J end by 4 bases, with 14 bases between. The CDR3 is made up of 15 amino acids. The germline CDR1 and CDR2 sequences are MNHEY and SVGAGI. CDR3: CASSYDPELAETQYF. The CDR3 region has the DNA TGTGCCAGCAGTTACGACCCTGAACTCGCAGAGACCCAGTACTTC.

The rearrangement uses TRBV13 and TRBJ2-1; 7 positions agree with TRBD2. CDR1 is PRHDT, CDR2 FYEKMQ, per germline (reference sequence). The V segment lost 9 bases and the J segment 14 bases; nucleotides outside the gene matches: 16. This CDR3 contains 13 residues. In nucleotides, the CDR3 is TGTGCCAGTTCCAGAGCGGGGACTGCCGGGGAGTTCTTC. Amino acids: CASSRAGTAGEFF. Using reference TRBV13 and TRBJ2-1 for the parts outside the CDR3, the full variable domain is AAGVIQSPRHLIKEKRETATLKCYPIPRHDTVYWYQQGPGQDPQFLISFYEKMQSDKGSIPDRFSAQQFSDYHSELNMSSLELGDSALYFCASSRAGTAGEFFGPGTRLTVL.

The gene calls are TRBV11-2 and TRBJ2-3; no reliable D call. CDR1 and CDR2 from the germline V gene are SGHAT and FQNNGV. This CDR3 contains 14 residues. V lost 0 bases and J 0 bases, leaving 4 bases between the germline ends. CDR3: CASSLDGSTDTQYF. CDR3 DNA sequence: TGTGCCAGCAGCTTAGACGGTAGCACAGATACGCAGTATTTT.

This sequence joins TRBV5-1 and TRBJ1-3; 9 bases line up with TRBD1. The CDR3 contains 14 residues. V gave up 4 bases and J gave up 7 bases; unmatched junction bases: 6. CDR1 and CDR2 (germline): SGHRS, YFSETQ. The CDR3 nucleotides read TGCGCCAGCAGCCGACAGGGGGATGGGAACACCATATATTTT. It yields the protein CASSRQGDGNTIYF.

V gene TRBV5-1 combines with J gene TRBJ1-4; the D is unclear. The CDR3 has 18 amino acids. V shed 5 bases and J shed 5 bases, with 25 bases lying between them. Germline V gene sequence: CDR1 SGHRS, CDR2 YFSETQ. CDR3: CASSYSPGPTLGNEKLFF. The CDR3, as DNA: TGCGCCAGCAGTTACAGCCCCGGACCGACCTTGGGGAATGAAAAACTGTTTTTT. The full variable domain, in which reference TRBV5-1 and TRBJ1-4 provide the parts outside the CDR3, is KAGVTQTPRYLIKTRGQQVTLSCSPISGHRSVSWYQQTPGQGLQFLFEYFSETQRNKGNFPGRFSGRQFSNSRSEMNVSTLELGDSALYLCASSYSPGPTLGNEKLFFGSGTQLSVL.

The CDR3 DNA sequence: TGTGCCATCAGTTACCCGACAGGGGGACACAATGAGCAGTTCTTC. Translating gives CAISYPTGGHNEQFF. This chain links TRBV10-3 with TRBJ2-1, with 9 bases that match TRBD1. The germline gives CDR1 ENHRY, CDR2 SYGVKD. After removal of 5 bases from V and 5 bases from J, the junction contained 7 bases not matched to a gene. The CDR3 totals 15 residues.

The V gene is TRBV7-4, the J gene TRBJ1-5; no clear D gene. Germline CDR1 and CDR2: SGHVT and SQSDAQ. The ends were cut back, 1 base at V and 6 bases at J, with 19 bases in the middle. The CDR3 covers 17 residues. The CDR3 loop reads CASSLGWFSRAGQPQHF. For the CDR3, the DNA is TGTGCCAGCAGCTTAGGCTGGTTTAGTAGGGCGGGTCAGCCCCAGCATTTT.

The gene calls are TRBV7-9 and TRBJ1-4, with a possible D match to TRBD1 (6 bases). V lost 4 bases and J 4 bases, leaving 13 bases between the germline ends. The CDR3 extends over 15 amino acids. Per germline, CDR1 SEHNR and CDR2 FQNEAQ (reference sequence). In DNA, the CDR3 is TGTGCCAGCAGCTCAGGACAGCTGGATAATGAAAAACTGTTTTTT. Its protein product is CASSSGQLDNEKLFF.

The V and J genes are TRBV6-1 and TRBJ1-6, with a tentative D call TRBD1 (5 bases). This CDR3 spans 13 amino acids. The germline CDR1 and CDR2 sequences are MNHNS and SASEGT. With 8 bases removed from V and 4 bases from J, the gap between germline ends came to 9 bases. DNA of the CDR3: TGTGCCAGCGGGGAGGGGTATAATTCACCCCTCCACTTT. This translates into CASGEGYNSPLHF.

The V and J genes are TRBV29-1 and TRBJ2-1; 7 positions match TRBD1. Germline-derived CDR1 and CDR2 are SQVTM and ANQGSEA. The ends lost 7 bases at V and 0 bases at J; junction bases unmatched: 12. This CDR3 is built from 16 residues. CDR3 loop: CSAPDRRHNSYNEQFF. In DNA, the CDR3 is TGCAGCGCTCCGGACAGGAGACACAACTCCTACAATGAGCAGTTCTTC.

The chain recombines TRBV11-2 with TRBJ1-2; D gene uncertain. Trimming took off 5 bases at V and 4 bases at J, with 14 bases between the two ends. Germline CDR1 is SGHAT and CDR2 is FQNNGV. CDR3 size: 14 residues. In DNA, the CDR3 is TGTGCCAGCAGCCCAGGACCGGGTGGCTATGGCTACACCTTC. Its protein product is CASSPGPGGYGYTF.